The entry below describes one T cell receptor beta chain. How the authors handled the data: Amplification of reference gene primers was used by the study to estimate nucleated cell counts. Sequencing was performed with immunoSEQ multiplex PCR; in TCRdb, only in-frame clones are kept and a portion is missing. Clone size and the V and J calls come from that table; the DNA yielded D and trimming. The data contain approximately 60,000 clones, approximately 80% of them singletons. The data derive from a study of blood T cell repertoires in COVID-19. Overall study: Italy, Spain and the United States were the sources of the convalescent and acute COVID-19 samples.

This CDR3 spans 14 amino acids. Germline V gene sequence: CDR1 LGHDT, CDR2 YNNKEL (reference sequence). Trimming took 0 bases from V and 14 from J; bases not matched to a gene: 10. The specimen sequenced was peripheral blood. The V and J genes are TRBV3-1 (or the pseudogene TRBV3-2) and TRBJ2-1; 7 bases agree with TRBD1. The clonotype comes from an elderly man with acute or convalescent COVID-19. This CDR3 reads CASSQDWAGGLKFF. In nucleotides, the CDR3 is TGTGCCAGCAGCCAAGATTGGGCAGGGGGTCTTAAGTTCTTC.